The rows below give T cell receptor beta chains drawn from one sample of a study of blood T cell repertoires in COVID-19. Repertoires were generated with immunoSEQ multiplex PCR, while TCRdb's copy carries only in-frame clones and drops some. Of about 120,000 clones detected, approximately 86% appear once; the ten largest clones hold 6.5% to 8.5%. The sequenced sample consisted of peripheral blood. The receptors were gathered from a human donor in a cohort sampled during active COVID-19. CDR3s leave out the opening cysteine and the closing phenylalanine or tryptophan.

TRBV5-1,ASSLTSGSYNEQF
TRBV19,ASSSTGNSNYGYT
TRBV3-1/TRBV3-2,ASSQGDRAHGYT
TRBV3-1/TRBV3-2,ASSQGVLGQGGEETQY
TRBV7-6,ASSLPGGNTGELF
TRBV20-1,SATDREQF
TRBV18,ASSPPAGGSYEQY
TRBV29-1,SAIRQGVNEKLF
TRBV21-1,ASTSGLAGAGDEQF
TRBV5-4,ASSPRTGGGETQY
TRBV6-5,ASSYTGNTEAF
TRBV13,ASSELAGTSYEQY
TRBV18,ASSPGTGRDIQY
TRBV7-8,ASSSYRDRGTGNTIY
TRBV10-1,ASSVSLAAGEQF
TRBV15,ATSRVSVGAAKNIQY
TRBV4-2,ASSHPRGGQGEGYT
TRBV29-1,SVEGTGGQPQH
TRBV5-5,ASSLVALVSYEQY
TRBV2,ASSEWASGDQYEQY
TRBV5-4,ASSSPPGTDQETQY
TRBV5-1,ASSLVAREGGETQY
TRBV9,ASSPAAVPGGELF
TRBV27,ASSLSLDSNTGELF